This TCR beta chain was profiled in a study of CD8 T cells in Susac syndrome. Germline CDR1 and CDR2: DFQATT and SNEGSKA (reference sequence). Deletions cut 6 bases from V and 3 bases from J, with 13 bases between. The CDR3 length is 13 residues. From blood CD8+ and CD4+ T cells, TCR beta sequences were generated. Healthy donors were controls matched for age and sex. Random hexamers served to reverse transcribe about 0.45 to 1 ug RNA. Amplification of TCR beta CDR3 spanned 54 Vbeta and 13 Jbeta via immunoSEQ multiplex PCR. TCRdb re-analysed the immunoSEQ multiplex PCR reads in MiXCR, keeping a single row per CDR3 protein. The table lists about 210,000 distinct CDR3 sequences, approximately 93% of them singletons.

Sequencing used CD4+ T cells from PBMCs. V usage is TRBV20-1 and J usage is TRBJ2-3; TRBD1 is a possible D gene (6 bases). The TCR was taken from a human donor in good health. This CDR3 is CSAQTGTTDTQYF. CDR3 in DNA: TGCAGTGCGCAGACAGGCACTACAGATACGCAGTATTTT.